The 28 T cell receptor beta chains presented below share a single source sample, sequenced in a study of OX40 agonist ivuxolimab in advanced cancers. The library was made by the immunoSEQ multiplex PCR assay. TCRdb obtained this table from immuneACCESS and retained in-frame rearrangements with V and J assigned. These tables miss some clones; where compared with another copy, unresolved V genes account for less than half of the shortfall, and the remainder is unexplained. In this sample the table shows tens of thousands of clones, around 89% of which occur a single time. The ten largest make up 20% to 25% of the sample. This specimen was CD4+ or CD8+ T cells sorted from blood, taken in a trial of the OX40 agonist ivuxolimab. These receptors all stem from an adult with an advanced solid tumor such as melanoma, head and neck, liver or kidney cancer.

The rearrangement joins TRBV7-9 to TRBJ2-3, with 10 positions matching TRBD2. Unmatched junction bases numbered 8, after V lost 1 base and J lost 4 bases. Germline CDR1 and CDR2: SEHNR and FQNEAQ (reference sequence). This CDR3 has 17 residues. CDR3 amino acids: CASSLGSSGSIADTQYF. The CDR3 nucleotides are TGTGCCAGCAGCTTAGGTTCTAGCGGGAGTATCGCAGATACGCAGTATTTT.

The chain couples TRBV27 to TRBJ2-7, with no clear D. Per the germline V gene, CDR1 is MNHEY and CDR2 is SMNVEV (reference sequence). The CDR3 loop spans 13 amino acids. Trimming shortened V by 6 bases and J by 3 bases, and 12 bases separated the two germline ends. CDR3 DNA sequence: TGTGCCAGCAGACCTCAGGTCGGCTACGAGCAGTACTTC. It is translated as CASRPQVGYEQYF.

The V gene is TRBV5-5, the J gene TRBJ1-1, with D unclear. CDR3 length: 14 amino acids. Germline CDR1 SGHKS, CDR2 YYEKEE (reference sequence). The V gene lost 1 base and the J gene lost 3 bases, with 10 bases spanning the gap. CDR3 residues: CASSLRSSYTEAFF. Here the CDR3 DNA reads TGTGCCAGCAGCTTGAGGAGCAGCTACACTGAAGCTTTCTTT.

CDR3 residues: CASSQELATDTQYF. In nucleotides, the CDR3 is TGTGCCAGCAGCCAAGAGTTAGCCACAGATACGCAGTATTTT. V and J are TRBV4-2 and TRBJ2-3, with D unresolved. V lost 0 bases to trimming and J lost 2 bases, with 6 bases between them. Germline V lookup: CDR1 LGHNA, CDR2 YNFKEQ. This CDR3 has 14 amino acids.

The gene calls are TRBV10-3 and TRBJ1-1; D ambiguous. Trimming took off 5 bases at V and 0 bases at J, with 7 bases between the two ends. The CDR3 loop spans 13 amino acids. Germline assignment: CDR1 ENHRY and CDR2 SYGVKD. The CDR3 DNA is TGTGCCATCAGTCTAGCATTGAACACTGAAGCTTTCTTT. Amino acids: CAISLALNTEAFF.

The chain employs TRBV27 and TRBJ2-3; unclear D gene. Trimming pared 8 bases from V and 5 bases from J, leaving 8 bases between. The CDR3 contains 11 residues. Germline V CDR1 and CDR2: MNHEY, SMNVEV (reference sequence). The CDR3 loop is CASGIIDTQYF. CDR3 sequence (DNA): TGTGCCAGCGGGATCATAGATACGCAGTATTTT.

The J gene is TRBJ2-1, the V gene TRBV7-6; 10 nucleotides match TRBD2. The length of the CDR3 is 14 residues. CDR1 is SGHVS, CDR2 FNYEAQ, per germline. V shed 6 bases, J shed 5 bases, and the junction held 4 bases outside the gene matches. The CDR3 reads CASRDGLADNEQFF. The CDR3 region has the DNA TGTGCCAGCAGGGACGGACTAGCGGACAATGAGCAGTTCTTC.

This clone is medium-sized (0.01 to 0.1%) in the sample. The genes are TRBV21-1 and TRBJ1-1. TRBV21-1 is a pseudogene locus. The CDR3 is 17 amino acids. CDR3 in amino acids: CASSKGHGGSYETEAFF. CDR3 nucleotides: TGTGCCAGCAGCAAGGGACACGGAGGGTCTTACGAGACTGAAGCTTTCTTT.

J is TRBJ2-7 and V is TRBV5-6, with D possibly TRBD2 on 5 matching bases. CDR1 is SGHDT, CDR2 YYEEEE, per germline. V lost 3 bases and J 2 bases, leaving 12 bases between the germline ends. This CDR3 contains 14 residues. The CDR3, as DNA: TGTGCCAGCAGCTCTCCGGACGGGACCTACGAGCAGTACTTC. It yields the protein CASSSPDGTYEQYF.

The chain combines TRBV6-1 with TRBJ2-3; maybe TRBD1 (5 bases). The CDR3 spans 15 residues. The V gene's germline CDR1 is MNHNS and CDR2 SASEGT. Trimming cost V 6 bases and J 0 bases, with 13 bases left between them. CDR3 region: CASRQTDLSTDTQYF. CDR3 sequence (DNA): TGTGCCAGCAGGCAGACAGACCTTAGCACAGATACGCAGTATTTT.

This chain connects TRBV28 to TRBJ1-3; TRBD1 is a possible D gene (6 bases). The CDR3 contains 15 residues. Trimming took 6 bases from V and 0 from J, leaving 12 bases between them. Germline CDR1 reads MDHEN; CDR2 reads SYDVKM. The DNA for the CDR3 is TGTGCCAGCAGACGAGACAGGAACTCTGGAAACACCATATATTTT. It yields the protein CASRRDRNSGNTIYF.

The chain carries TRBV2 and TRBJ2-1; TRBD2 agrees at 7 bases. This CDR3 region has 12 residues. The trim removed 7 bases at V and 6 bases at J, leaving 3 bases unmatched. Germline V gene lookup returns CDR1 SNHLY and CDR2 FYNNEI. The DNA for the CDR3 is TGTGCCAGCAAAACTAGCGTCAATGAGCAGTTCTTC. Residues: CASKTSVNEQFF. Full variable domain (rest looked up from reference TRBV2 and TRBJ2-1): EPEVTQTPSHQVTQMGQEVILRCVPISNHLYFYWYRQILGQKVEFLVSFYNNEISEKSEIFDDQFSVERPDGSNFTLKIRSTKLEDSAMYFCASKTSVNEQFFGPGTRLTVL.

The chain couples TRBV4-1 to TRBJ2-7; D possibly corresponds to TRBD1 (6 bases). CDR3 length: 13 residues. The germline V gene encodes CDR1 MGHRA and CDR2 YSYEKL. V lost 8 bases to trimming and J lost 2 bases, with 13 bases between them. Here the CDR3 reads CASAGAGAYEQYF. DNA of the CDR3: TGCGCCAGCGCAGGGGCAGGGGCCTACGAGCAGTACTTC.

The chain has TRBV28 and TRBJ2-3; D is unclear. The V gene's germline CDR1 is MDHEN and CDR2 SYDVKM. The CDR3 loop spans 14 amino acids. V shed 0 bases and J shed 3 bases, with 7 bases lying between them. The CDR3 protein is CASSLWGSTDTQYF. The CDR3 nucleotides are TGTGCCAGCAGTTTATGGGGTTCGACAGATACGCAGTATTTT. The entire variable domain, with the rest obtained from reference TRBV28 and TRBJ2-3, is as follows: DVKVTQSSRYLVKRTGEKVFLECVQDMDHENMFWYRQDPGLGLRLIYFSYDVKMKEKGDIPEGYSVSREKKERFSLILESASTNQTSMYLCASSLWGSTDTQYFGPGTRLTVL.

CDR3 in amino acids: CASRSRETGGAYGYTF. The CDR3 DNA follows: TGTGCCAGCAGATCGAGGGAGACAGGGGGCGCCTATGGCTACACCTTC. The chain is built from TRBV27 and TRBJ1-2; TRBD1 aligns across 10 bases. The V gene's germline CDR1 is MNHEY and CDR2 SMNVEV (reference sequence). J gave up 4 bases and V 6 bases, and 11 bases lay outside the gene matches. This CDR3 contains 16 residues.

The V and J genes are TRBV28 and TRBJ1-5, with D perhaps matching TRBD1 (6 bases). CDR3 size: 13 residues. Trimming removed 6 bases from V and 7 bases from J, with 13 bases in between. Germline V gives CDR1 MDHEN, CDR2 SYDVKM. As DNA, the CDR3 is TGTGCCAGCAGCCCCACAGGGTACCAGCCCCAGCATTTT. Encoded protein: CASSPTGYQPQHF.

The chain joins TRBV9 to TRBJ1-1; no definite D call. Trimming removed 0 bases from V and 0 bases from J, with 9 bases in between. The CDR3 runs 15 residues. From germline, CDR1 is SGDLS and CDR2 YYNGEE. Here the CDR3 reads CASSVATGVNTEAFF. In nucleotides, the CDR3 is TGTGCCAGCAGCGTAGCTACTGGAGTGAACACTGAAGCTTTCTTT.

J is TRBJ2-2 and V is TRBV27, with D maybe TRBD2 (6 bases). Trimming took off 4 bases at V and 4 bases at J, with 16 bases between the two ends. CDR1 and CDR2 from the germline V gene are MNHEY and SMNVEV (reference sequence). This CDR3 has 16 residues. The CDR3 reads CASSYSRARGTGELFF. CDR3 DNA sequence: TGTGCCAGCAGTTATTCGAGGGCGCGGGGCACCGGGGAGCTGTTTTTT.

The rearrangement uses TRBV5-6 and TRBJ2-7; D remains ambiguous. Germline CDR1 and CDR2: SGHDT and YYEEEE. With 2 bases removed from V and 0 bases from J, the gap between germline ends came to 6 bases. This CDR3 region has 13 residues. The CDR3 coding sequence is TGTGCCAGCAGCTTCTGGAGCTCCTACGAGCAGTACTTC. Translation: CASSFWSSYEQYF.

The chain combines TRBV4-1 with TRBJ2-1; possibly TRBD2 for D (6 bases). This CDR3 has 18 amino acids. V was trimmed by 2 bases and J by 8 bases, leaving 25 bases between them. Germline-derived CDR1 and CDR2 are MGHRA and YSYEKL. The CDR3: CASSQSGGRGFSGYEQFF. CDR3 nucleotides: TGCGCCAGCAGCCAAAGTGGCGGAAGGGGCTTTAGCGGCTATGAGCAGTTCTTC.

The chain is built from TRBV27 and TRBJ2-1, with D possibly being TRBD2 (6 bases). V was cut by 2 bases and J by 4 bases, with 9 bases left in between. In germline, CDR1 is MNHEY, CDR2 SMNVEV (reference sequence). This CDR3 has 14 amino acids. The DNA for the CDR3 is TGTGCCAGCAGTTTAGGTCTAGCGTACAATGAGCAGTTCTTC. As protein: CASSLGLAYNEQFF.

The chain uses TRBV5-3 and TRBJ2-7; 9 nucleotides line up with TRBD2. TRBV5-3 carries the ORF label, with uncertain function. This CDR3 comprises 18 residues. Trimming at V came to 2 bases and at J to 2 bases, leaving 14 bases not matched to a gene. The chain's CDR3 is CARSFRLAAGVSPYEQYF. The CDR3 region has the DNA TGTGCCAGAAGCTTCAGACTAGCGGCCGGCGTGAGTCCCTACGAGCAGTACTTC.

The rearrangement joins TRBV27 to TRBJ1-2; D unresolved. Trimming cost V 2 bases and J 5 bases, with 9 bases left between them. The CDR3 contains 13 residues. Germline V gene data show CDR1 as MNHEY and CDR2 as SMNVEV (reference sequence). CDR3 in amino acids: CASSLDGLYGYTF. CDR3 sequence (DNA): TGTGCCAGCAGTTTAGACGGTCTATATGGCTACACCTTC.

The count of this clone is one. This chain connects TRBV28 to TRBJ2-1; TRBD2 aligns across 13 bases. CDR3 length equals 21 residues. V shed 3 bases, J shed 3 bases, and the junction held 17 bases outside the gene matches. From germline, CDR1 is MDHEN and CDR2 SYDVKM. This CDR3 reads CASSFPGGGTSGRADYNEQFF. The CDR3 nucleotides are TGTGCCAGCAGTTTCCCAGGCGGGGGAACTAGCGGGAGGGCCGACTACAATGAGCAGTTCTTC.

The rearrangement uses TRBV6-5 and TRBJ2-7, with 9 bases fitting TRBD2. J was trimmed by 4 bases and V by 2 bases; bases with no gene match: 6. Germline loops: CDR1 MNHEY, CDR2 SVGAGI. This CDR3 region has 15 residues. The CDR3 sequence is CASSYPTSGDYEQYF. CDR3 nucleotide sequence: TGTGCCAGCAGTTACCCGACTAGCGGAGATTACGAGCAGTACTTC.

The rearrangement joins TRBV6-5 to TRBJ2-7, with TRBD2 matching 7 bases. The CDR3 extends over 14 amino acids. CDR1 and CDR2 from the germline V gene are MNHEY and SVGAGI. V was pared by 6 bases and J by 3 bases, with 8 bases of the junction left unmatched. CDR3 in amino acids: CASSGGASGYEQYF. The CDR3 region has the DNA TGTGCCAGCAGCGGCGGGGCTAGCGGCTACGAGCAGTACTTC.

The chain recombines TRBV7-8 with TRBJ1-1, with a weak D call TRBD1 (6 bases). Between the trimmed V and J ends, which lost 7 bases and 5 bases, there was a span of 14 bases. Germline V CDR1 and CDR2: SGHVS, FQNEAQ. CDR3 length equals 13 residues. CDR3 sequence: CASTEGGVTEAFF. As DNA, the CDR3 is TGTGCCAGCACCGAAGGGGGGGTTACTGAAGCTTTCTTT.

CDR3 protein: CASSLAGAKNIQYF. In nucleotides, the CDR3 is TGTGCCAGCAGTTTAGCGGGAGCCAAAAACATTCAGTACTTC. J is TRBJ2-4 and V is TRBV27; TRBD2 is a possible D gene (5 bases). Looked up from germline, CDR1 is MNHEY and CDR2 is SMNVEV (reference sequence). CDR3 length: 14 amino acids. Deletions cut 2 bases from V and 0 bases from J, with 5 bases between.